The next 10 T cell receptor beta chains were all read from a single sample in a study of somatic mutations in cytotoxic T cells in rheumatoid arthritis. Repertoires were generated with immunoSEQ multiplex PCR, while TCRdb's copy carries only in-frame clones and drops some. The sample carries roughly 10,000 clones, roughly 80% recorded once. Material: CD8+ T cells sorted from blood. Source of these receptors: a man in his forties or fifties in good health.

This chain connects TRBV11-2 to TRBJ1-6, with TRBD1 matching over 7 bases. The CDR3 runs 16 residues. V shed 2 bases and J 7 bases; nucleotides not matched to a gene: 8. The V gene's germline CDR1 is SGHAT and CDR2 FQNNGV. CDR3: CASSLRSGTANSPLHF. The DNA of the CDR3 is TGTGCCAGCAGCTTAAGGTCGGGGACAGCCAATTCACCCCTCCACTTT.

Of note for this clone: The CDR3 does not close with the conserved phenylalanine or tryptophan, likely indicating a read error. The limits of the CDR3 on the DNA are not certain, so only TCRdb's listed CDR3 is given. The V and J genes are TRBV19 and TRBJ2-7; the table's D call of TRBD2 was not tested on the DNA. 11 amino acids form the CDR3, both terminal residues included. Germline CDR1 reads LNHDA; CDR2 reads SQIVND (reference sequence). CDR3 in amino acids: CASNQPTSGEL.

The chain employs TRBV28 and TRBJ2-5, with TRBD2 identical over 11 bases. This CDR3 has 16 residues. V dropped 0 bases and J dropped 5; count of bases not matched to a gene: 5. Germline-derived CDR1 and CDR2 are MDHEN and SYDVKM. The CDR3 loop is CASSLWGSGRAETQYF. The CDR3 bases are TGTGCCAGCAGTTTATGGGGTAGCGGGAGGGCGGAGACCCAGTACTTC.

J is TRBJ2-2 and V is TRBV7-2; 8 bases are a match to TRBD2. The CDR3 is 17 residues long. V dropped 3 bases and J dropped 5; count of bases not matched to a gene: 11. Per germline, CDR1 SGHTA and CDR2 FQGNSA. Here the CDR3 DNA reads TGTGCCAGCAGCTTCCGGGGGGGCCAGAGGCGAACCGGGGAGCTGTTTTTT. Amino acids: CASSFRGGQRRTGELFF.

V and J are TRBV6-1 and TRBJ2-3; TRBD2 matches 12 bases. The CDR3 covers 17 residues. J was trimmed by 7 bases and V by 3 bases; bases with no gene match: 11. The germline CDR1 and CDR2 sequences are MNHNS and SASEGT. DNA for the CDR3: TGTGCCAGCAGTGACGCGACTAGCGGGAGAGGTGCGAATACGCAGTATTTT. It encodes CASSDATSGRGANTQYF.

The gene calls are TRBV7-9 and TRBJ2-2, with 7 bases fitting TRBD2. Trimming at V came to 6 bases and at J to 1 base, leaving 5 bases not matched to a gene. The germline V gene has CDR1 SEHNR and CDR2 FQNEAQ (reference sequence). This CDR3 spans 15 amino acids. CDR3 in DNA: TGTGCCAGCAGACCGCCTAGCGGGAACACCGGGGAGCTGTTTTTT. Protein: CASRPPSGNTGELFF.

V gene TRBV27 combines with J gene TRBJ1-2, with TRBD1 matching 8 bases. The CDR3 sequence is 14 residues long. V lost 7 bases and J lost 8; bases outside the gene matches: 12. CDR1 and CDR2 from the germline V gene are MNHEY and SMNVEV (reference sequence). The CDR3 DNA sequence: TGTGCCAGCAAACCTCAGGGGGCGCTTGGAGGCTACACCTTC. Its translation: CASKPQGALGGYTF.

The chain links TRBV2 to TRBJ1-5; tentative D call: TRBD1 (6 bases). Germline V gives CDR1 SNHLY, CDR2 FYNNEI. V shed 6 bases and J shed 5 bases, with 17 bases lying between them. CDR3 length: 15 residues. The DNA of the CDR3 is TGTGCCAGCAGGGCTACTAGGGGGAAGCATCAGCCCCAGCATTTT. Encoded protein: CASRATRGKHQPQHF.

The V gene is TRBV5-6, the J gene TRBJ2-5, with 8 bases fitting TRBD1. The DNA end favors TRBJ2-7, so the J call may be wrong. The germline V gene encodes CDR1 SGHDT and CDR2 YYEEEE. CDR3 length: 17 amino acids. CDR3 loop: CASSPTPGGGGGYEQYF. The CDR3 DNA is TGTGCCAGCAGCCCGACGCCAGGGGGCGGAGGCGGCTACGAGCAGTACTTC.

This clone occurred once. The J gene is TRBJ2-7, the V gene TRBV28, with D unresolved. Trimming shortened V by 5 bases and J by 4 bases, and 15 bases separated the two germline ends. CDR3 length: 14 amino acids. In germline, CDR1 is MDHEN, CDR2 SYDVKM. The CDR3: CASSPDSSLYEQYF. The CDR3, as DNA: TGTGCCAGCAGTCCCGACTCATCCCTTTACGAGCAGTACTTC.